The clone carrying this TCR beta chain was observed a handful of times. Antigen unknown. Expressed TCRB transcripts were sequenced, since all the RNA that had been isolated was reverse transcribed. Average reads for naive, central memory and regulatory T cell samples were roughly 3.5 million. Assay: immunoSEQ multiplex PCR; the TCRdb copy retains only in-frame clones and omits some. Of about 660,000 clones listed, over 13% are singletons. This entry belongs to a study of beta chain features in type 1 diabetes. Study-level background: Sorted cells, 90 million to 130 million in number, were examined across all samples.

One heparinised blood draw averaging around 110 mL was given by each donor. V was pared by 1 base and J by 10 bases, with 19 bases between. The CDR3 is made up of 14 amino acids. Germline CDR1 reads GTSNPN; CDR2 reads SVGIG (reference sequence). Study-level results: At VDJ recombination sites, type 1 diabetes patients had fewer insertions and more deleted nucleotides. Across all four CD4+ subsets, people with type 1 diabetes showed modestly shorter TCRB CDR3s.

Sequenced material: naive CD4+ T cells from blood. The sequence was collected from a man aged 18 to 30 with type 1 diabetes. The rearrangement links TRBV30 to TRBJ1-2; a possible D gene is TRBD1 (5 bases). Here the CDR3 DNA reads TGTGCCTGGAGTGAGTCAGGCAGGGAATTCTTCTACACCTTC. Its protein is CAWSESGREFFYTF. The whole variable domain, filled in from reference TRBV30 and TRBJ1-2, reads SQTIHQWPATLVQPVGSPLSLECTVEGTSNPNLYWYRQAAGRGLQLLFYSVGIGQISSEVPQNLSASRPQDRQFILSSKKLLLSDSGFYLCAWSESGREFFYTFGSGTRLTVV.